This TCR beta chain was identified in a study of T cell responses to AZD1222 COVID-19 vaccine. The germline gives CDR1 MNHGY, CDR2 SVAAGI. The V gene lost 3 bases and the J gene lost 8 bases, with 19 bases spanning the gap. The CDR3 totals 15 residues. With regard to this clone: Its antigen is currently unknown.

Study findings and constraints: It should be noted that donors were predominantly white British and more often female, and clonal diversity was possibly underestimated.

TCRdb keeps only in-frame clones here, not all; method: immunoSEQ multiplex PCR. The sample carries roughly 70,000 clones, around 90% recorded once. The sequence was collected from an adult who received the MenACWY meningococcal vaccine as a control. V usage is TRBV6-9 and J usage is TRBJ1-2, with TRBD1 as a possible D gene (5 bases). The specimen was peripheral blood, collected 28 days after the second dose of the MenACWY control vaccine. This CDR3 is CASSYAPQGPGGYTF. In DNA form, the CDR3 reads TGTGCCAGCAGTTACGCCCCCCAGGGACCGGGGGGCTACACCTTC.